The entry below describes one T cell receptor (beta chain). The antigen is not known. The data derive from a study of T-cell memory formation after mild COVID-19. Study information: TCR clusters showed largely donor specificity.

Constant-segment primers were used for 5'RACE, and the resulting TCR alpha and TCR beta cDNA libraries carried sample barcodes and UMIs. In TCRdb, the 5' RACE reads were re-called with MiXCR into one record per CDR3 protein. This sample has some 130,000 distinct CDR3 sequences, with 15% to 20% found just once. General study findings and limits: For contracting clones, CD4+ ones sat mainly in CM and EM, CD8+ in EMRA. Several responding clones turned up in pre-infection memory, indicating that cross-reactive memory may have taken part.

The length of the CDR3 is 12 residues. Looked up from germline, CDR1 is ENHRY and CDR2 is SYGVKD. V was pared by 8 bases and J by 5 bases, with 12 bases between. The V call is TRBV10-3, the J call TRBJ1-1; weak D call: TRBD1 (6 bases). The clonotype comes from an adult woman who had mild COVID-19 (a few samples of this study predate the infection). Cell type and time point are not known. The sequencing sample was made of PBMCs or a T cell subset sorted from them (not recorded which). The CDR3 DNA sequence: TGTGCCATCCGAGGGGGGAAGACTGAAGCTTTCTTT. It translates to CAIRGGKTEAFF.